These 26 T cell receptor beta chains were all obtained from the same sample, sequenced in a study of tumor-infiltrating lymphocytes in primary liver carcinoma. Unsorted whole blood yielded the blood RNA, and germline DNA was also extracted. Constant-region priming of about 500 ng total RNA yielded TCR beta cDNA. Generation of the TCR beta libraries relied on three nested multiplex PCR rounds using slightly modified ARM-PCR. In the first two PCR rounds, TRBV1-TRBV30 forward primers were paired with a C-beta reverse primer, and each round lasted around 10 cycles. TCRdb called the multiplex PCR reads again in MiXCR, with one record for every CDR3 protein. The sample lists about 320,000 distinct CDR3 sequences, nearly 60% occurring once. Input material: peripheral blood. The receptors stem from a young woman with primary liver carcinoma and hepatitis B virus infection.

This clonotype was seen many times. The genes are TRBV6-5 and TRBJ2-7, with D tentatively TRBD1 (5 bases). CDR1 MNHEY and CDR2 SVGAGI come from the germline V gene. The CDR3 totals 16 residues. V shed 2 bases and J shed 1 base, with 15 bases lying between them. CDR3 sequence: CASSYPGRAGSYEQYF. The DNA for the CDR3 is TGTGCCAGCAGTTACCCAGGCAGGGCCGGGTCCTACGAGCAGTACTTC.

Remarks on this clonotype: A much bigger clone sits one base away, suggesting this may be a read error. The J gene is TRBJ1-2, the V gene TRBV12-3 or TRBV12-4, with TRBD1 identical over 10 bases. V was clipped by 7 bases and J by 4 bases; unmatched bases: 3. The CDR3 totals 13 residues. The CDR3 loop reads CASKGQGTYGYTF. CDR3 sequence (DNA): TGTGCCAGCAAGGGACAGGGGACCTATGGCTACACCTTC.

Remarks on this clonotype: Possible read error: a much larger clone is one base away. This chain connects TRBV4-2 to TRBJ2-1; D might be TRBD2 (6 bases). From germline, CDR1 is LGHNA and CDR2 YNFKEQ. This CDR3 spans 16 amino acids. V was pared by 4 bases and J by 2 bases, with 15 bases between. DNA of the CDR3: TGTGCCAGCAGCCGAGATTTAGGGGAGGCCTACAATGAGCAGTTCTTC. It codes for CASSRDLGEAYNEQFF.

The chain is built from TRBV6-5 and TRBJ2-3; 7 positions agree with TRBD1. The J segment lost 6 bases and the V segment lost 6 bases, leaving 3 bases of the junction unmatched. From germline, CDR1 is MNHEY and CDR2 SVGAGI. There are 12 residues in the CDR3. The CDR3 loop is CASSSTGDTQYF. The CDR3 region has the DNA TGTGCCAGCAGCTCGACAGGGGATACGCAGTATTTT.

This sequence joins TRBV6-5 and TRBJ2-3; D is unresolved. In germline, CDR1 is MNHEY, CDR2 SVGAGI. The CDR3 totals 14 residues. Trimming cost V 6 bases and J 2 bases, with 12 bases left between them. In DNA, the CDR3 is TGTGCCAGCAGCCCCAGCCGTACCACAGATACGCAGTATTTT. Its protein product is CASSPSRTTDTQYF.

Worth noting for this clonotype: A clone one base away is much larger, so this may be a read error. The genes are TRBV12-3 or TRBV12-4 and TRBJ2-2; D remains unclear. The CDR3 consists of 15 residues. CDR3 in amino acids: CTSSLGPANTGELFF. The CDR3 coding sequence is TGTACCAGCAGCCTAGGGCCAGCGAACACCGGGGAGCTGTTTTTT.

The DNA of the CDR3 is TGTGCCAGCAGCCCCGACGGCTACTCTGGAAACACCATATATTTT. This codes for CASSPDGYSGNTIYF. The chain has TRBV7-9 and TRBJ1-3; D remains ambiguous. Trimming took off 5 bases at V and 0 bases at J, with 11 bases between the two ends. The V gene's germline CDR1 is SEHNR and CDR2 FQNEAQ (reference sequence). The CDR3 length is 15 residues.

As to this clonotype: Given a much more abundant clone one base away, this may be a read error. This sequence joins TRBV12-3 or TRBV12-4 and TRBJ1-5; no firm D call. This CDR3 is built from 15 residues. V lost 0 bases, J lost 4 bases, and 10 bases lay in between. CDR3 sequence reads: CASSLAPGRNQPQHF. CDR3 coding DNA: TGTGCCAGCAGTTTAGCGCCCGGGAGAAATCAGCCCCAGCATTTT.

Note on this clonotype: Given a much more abundant clone one base away, this may be a read error. The chain employs TRBV7-9 and TRBJ2-6; unclear D gene. There are 15 residues in the CDR3. CDR1 and CDR2 (germline): SEHNR, FQNEAQ (reference sequence). CDR3 amino acids: CDSSFGRSGANVLTF. In DNA, the CDR3 is TGTGACAGCAGCTTCGGTCGCTCTGGGGCCAACGTCCTGACTTTC.

Comment on this clonotype: This may stem from a read error, because a much larger clone lies one nucleotide away. This likely comes from a read error, as the CDR3 has no conserved phenylalanine or tryptophan at its end. This chain uses TRBV6-5 with TRBJ1-6; 9 nucleotides agree with TRBD1. Germline V gene sequence: CDR1 MNHEY, CDR2 SVGAGI. V was clipped by 6 bases and J by 5 bases; unmatched bases: 5. The CDR3 runs 15 residues. The CDR3 here is CASSPGTGHNSPLHL. CDR3 bases: TGTGCCAGCAGCCCCGGGACAGGGCATAATTCACCCCTCCACTTA.

The chain's CDR3 is CASSFPAGVSYNEQFF. CDR3 nucleotides: TGTGCCAGCAGTTTTCCGGCGGGAGTCTCCTACAATGAGCAGTTCTTC. This chain links TRBV12-3 or TRBV12-4 with TRBJ2-1; 7 bases are a match to TRBD2. V shed 3 bases and J 0 bases; nucleotides not matched to a gene: 5. CDR3 length: 16 residues.

The chain has TRBV5-1 and TRBJ1-1, with 7 bases fitting TRBD1. V trimming: 4 bases; J trimming: 3 bases; junction bases outside the gene matches: 6. Germline V gives CDR1 SGHRS, CDR2 YFSETQ. The CDR3 is 14 amino acids. The CDR3 sequence: CASSHRQGYTEAFF. Written as DNA, the CDR3 is TGCGCCAGCAGCCATCGACAGGGTTACACTGAAGCTTTCTTT.

Worth noting for this clonotype: The germline gene is not matched at one end of the junction; a read error may be the cause. V gene TRBV28 combines with J gene TRBJ1-5; no definite D call. Germline V gene sequence: CDR1 MDHEN, CDR2 SYDVKM. This CDR3 comprises 15 residues. CDR3 sequence (DNA): TGTGCCAGCAGTTTCCGGCCCGGGAGCAATCAGCCCCAGCAGTTT. Translation: CASSFRPGSNQPQQF.

As to this clonotype: A read error may explain this, as a much larger clone is one base away. The J gene is TRBJ2-5, the V gene TRBV10-1; D is ambiguous. This CDR3 has 13 amino acids. Germline V gives CDR1 WNHNN, CDR2 SYGVQD (reference sequence). The V gene lost 2 bases and the J gene lost 5 bases, with 9 bases spanning the gap. The CDR3: CASSEDSRETQYF. CDR3 nucleotide sequence: TGCGCCAGCAGTGAGGACTCGCGGGAGACCCAGTACTTC.

Points on this clonotype: This is likely a read error, given that the CDR3 carries no conserved phenylalanine or tryptophan at its end. The limits of the CDR3 on the DNA are not certain, so only TCRdb's listed CDR3 is given. This chain connects TRBV10-1 to TRBJ2-1; the table's D call, TRBD2, has no DNA check behind it. CDR1 WNHNN and CDR2 SYGVQD come from the germline V gene (reference sequence). The length of the CDR3 is 15 amino acids, counting both ends. The CDR3: CASSPRLAGMNERFL.

There are a few counts of this clonotype. This clone may be a read error of a much larger clone one base away. The CDR3 is CATIQGADQSQHF. CDR3 nucleotide sequence: TGTGCCACGATACAGGGGGCTGATCAGTCCCAGCATTTT. The chain employs TRBV6-1 and TRBJ1-5, with 9 positions matching TRBD1. This CDR3 has 13 residues. Germline CDR1 MNHNS, CDR2 SASEGT.

A word on this clonotype: One end of the junction fails to match germline, which may point to a read error. The chain uses TRBV5-4 and TRBJ1-4, with 11 bases identical to TRBD1. Germline V CDR1 and CDR2: SGHNT, YYREEE (reference sequence). The CDR3 is 15 residues long. The CDR3 DNA follows: TGTGCCAGGAGCTTGGACAGGGGGCTAAGTGAAAAACTGTTTTTT. Translating it yields CARSLDRGLSEKLFF.

The gene calls are TRBV2 and TRBJ2-5; 8 nucleotides agree with TRBD1. Germline V CDR1 and CDR2: SNHLY, FYNNEI. The CDR3 sequence is 15 residues long. V dropped 2 bases and J dropped 9; count of bases not matched to a gene: 11. CDR3 DNA sequence: TGTGCCAGCAGTGAATGGATGTCAACAGGGGGGCCCCAGTACTTC. Translated, it gives CASSEWMSTGGPQYF.

A few counts support this clonotype. The genes are TRBV6-5 and TRBJ2-5, with 13 nucleotides matching TRBD2. Germline V lookup: CDR1 MNHEY, CDR2 SVGAGI. Trimming cost V 5 bases and J 5 bases; bases outside gene matches: 8. This CDR3 has 16 residues. The CDR3 here is CASSLGTSGMRETQYF. The CDR3 DNA reads TGTGCCAGCAGTCTGGGGACTAGCGGGATGAGGGAGACCCAGTACTTC.

The chain has TRBV5-5 and TRBJ2-2; unclear D gene. Germline V gene sequence: CDR1 SGHKS, CDR2 YYEKEE (reference sequence). The CDR3 has 14 residues. Trimming took 6 bases from V and 4 from J, leaving 13 bases between them. In DNA form, the CDR3 reads TGTGCCAGCACCCGAGAGGTGGCCACCGGGGAGCTGTTTTTT. Translation gives CASTREVATGELFF.

This chain links TRBV12-5 with TRBJ1-5, with TRBD1 matching over 7 bases. Germline V lookup: CDR1 LGHNT, CDR2 FRNRAP. V lost 4 bases, J lost 2 bases, and 8 bases stayed unmatched. The CDR3 has 16 amino acids. The CDR3 region has the DNA TGTGCTAGTGGTTCGTTCGGACAGGACGGCAATCAGCCCCAGCATTTT. Protein product: CASGSFGQDGNQPQHF.

The rearrangement links TRBV30 to TRBJ2-2, with no clear D. V shed 0 bases and J shed 6 bases, with 8 bases lying between them. The CDR3 loop spans 13 amino acids. Germline V gene lookup returns CDR1 GTSNPN and CDR2 SVGIG (reference sequence). In DNA form, the CDR3 reads TGTGCCTGGAGTGTACAGATCGCCGGGGAGCTGTTTTTT. Translated, it gives CAWSVQIAGELFF.

This clonotype was observed many times. The V call is TRBV12-3 or TRBV12-4, the J call TRBJ1-5; D call uncertain. The CDR3 sequence is 13 residues long. The germline V and J ends were trimmed by 6 bases and 6 bases, with 12 bases remaining between them. Here the CDR3 reads CASRPGLGQPQHF. The CDR3 nucleotides are TGTGCCAGCAGGCCGGGGTTGGGTCAGCCCCAGCATTTT.

This clonotype has just a few counts. The CDR3 DNA follows: TGTGCCAGCAGTTTTGCAGGGGCTTTCTACGAGCAGTACTTC. As protein: CASSFAGAFYEQYF. The rearrangement joins TRBV12-3 or TRBV12-4 to TRBJ2-7; D may be TRBD1 (6 bases). The CDR3 runs to 14 residues. With 3 bases removed from V and 3 bases from J, the gap between germline ends came to 12 bases.

This chain uses TRBV10-2 with TRBJ2-2; the match to TRBD1 covers 10 bases. V was clipped by 6 bases and J by 7 bases; unmatched bases: 20. From germline, CDR1 is WSHSY and CDR2 SAAADI. CDR3 length equals 19 residues. In nucleotides, the CDR3 is TGCGCCAGCAGCCTCCCCGAAGACCCTGACAGGGGGCAAAGCGGGGAGCTGTTTTTT. Translation gives CASSLPEDPDRGQSGELFF.

Of note for this clonotype: It may be a read error: a sequence one base away is much more abundant. The chain uses TRBV4-2 and TRBJ2-1; maybe TRBD2 (5 bases). Germline V gene data show CDR1 as LGHNA and CDR2 as YNFKEQ. V shed 0 bases and J shed 4 bases, with 13 bases lying between them. This CDR3 region has 16 residues. CDR3 coding DNA: TGTGCCAGCAGCCAAGAGTTGCTAACGGGGTACAATGAGCAGTTCTTC. Translated: CASSQELLTGYNEQFF.